This is a list of T cell receptor beta chains from one sample in a study of shared clonotypes between healthy human individuals. Using immunoSEQ multiplex PCR, the repertoire was profiled, and TCRdb retains in-frame clones only, with some absent. The repertoire holds over 1.5 million clones, with 95% to 99% as singletons. Specimen: naive CD4+ T cells sorted from blood. Receptors originate from a man aged 25 to 40 in good health. Both conserved end residues are part of each CDR3. Each record gives: V gene, clone size, D gene, J gene, CDR3 protein, CDR3 DNA. A D gene is named only where the DNA matches it firmly. Part of the rows lack a size; the others show once, few, many or a class for expanded clones.

TRBV7-4	.	TRBD1	TRBJ2-7	CASSWTGGWYEQYF	TGTGCCAGCAGCTGGACAGGGGGTTGGTACGAGCAGTACTTC
TRBV30	.	TRBD2	TRBJ2-7	CAYGTSGGTGGEQYF	TGTGCCTATGGGACTAGCGGGGGCACTGGAGGCGAGCAGTACTTC
TRBV9	.	TRBD2	TRBJ2-5	CASSPGLAGVQETQYF	TGTGCCAGCAGCCCCGGACTAGCGGGAGTTCAAGAGACCCAGTACTTC
TRBV4-3	once	.	TRBJ2-3	CASSQEPRVPSSTDTQYF	TGCGCCAGCAGCCAAGAGCCGAGGGTCCCCTCTAGCACAGATACGCAGTATTTT
TRBV5-1	once	TRBD1	TRBJ2-7	CASRGTGFYEQYF	TGCGCCAGCAGGGGGACAGGGTTCTACGAGCAGTACTTC
TRBV25-1	.	.	TRBJ2-1	CASSPASTYNEQFF	TGTGCCAGCAGTCCAGCCAGCACCTACAATGAGCAGTTCTTC
TRBV29-1	.	.	TRBJ2-3	CSVDPGSTDTQYF	TGCAGCGTTGATCCTGGTAGCACAGATACGCAGTATTTT
TRBV28	.	TRBD2	TRBJ2-1	CASIDGGSSFNEQFF	TGTGCCAGCATAGATGGCGGGAGTTCTTTTAATGAGCAGTTCTTC
TRBV18	.	TRBD2	TRBJ2-1	CASSPDIAGGYNEQFF	TGTGCCAGCTCACCGGATATAGCGGGAGGTTACAATGAGCAGTTCTTC
TRBV7-6	.	.	TRBJ2-3	CASKNTDTQYF	TGTGCCAGCAAGAACACAGATACGCAGTATTTT
TRBV18	.	.	TRBJ1-5	CASSPEGISNQPQHF	TGTGCCAGCTCACCCGAGGGGATTAGCAATCAGCCCCAGCATTTT
TRBV28	.	TRBD1	TRBJ1-1	CASSSTGWNTEAFF	TGTGCCAGCAGTTCGACAGGGTGGAACACTGAAGCTTTCTTT
TRBV27	once	.	TRBJ1-2	CASSPMDSYGYTF	TGTGCCAGCAGCCCTATGGACAGCTATGGCTACACCTTC
TRBV7-8	.	.	TRBJ2-7	CASSLGFDTAYEQYF	TGTGCCAGCAGCTTAGGTTTCGACACAGCCTACGAGCAGTACTTC
TRBV2	.	TRBD1	TRBJ1-1	CASSSRQGGTEAFF	TGTGCCAGCAGTAGCAGACAGGGGGGAACTGAAGCTTTCTTT
TRBV7-9	.	.	TRBJ1-1	CASSLGGAYTEAFF	TGTGCCAGCAGCTTAGGGGGCGCTTACACTGAAGCTTTCTTT
TRBV23-1	once	TRBD1	TRBJ2-6	CASKGRGQEENPGANVLTF	TGCGCCAGCAAGGGAAGGGGGCAGGAGGAAAATCCTGGGGCCAACGTCCTGACTTTC
TRBV28	.	.	TRBJ2-2	CASRPSSYTGELFF	TGTGCCAGCAGGCCCTCGAGCTACACCGGGGAGCTGTTTTTT
TRBV28	.	.	TRBJ2-7	CASSPRGEQYF	TGTGCCAGCAGTCCCCGAGGGGAGCAGTACTTC
TRBV27	.	.	TRBJ2-7	CASSLYRTGTGTYEQYF	TGTGCCAGCAGTTTGTACCGCACCGGGACGGGTACCTACGAGCAGTACTTC
TRBV6-5	.	TRBD2	TRBJ2-7	CASSVAGRSYEQYF	TGTGCCAGCAGTGTAGCGGGCCGCTCCTACGAGCAGTACTTC
TRBV2	.	.	TRBJ1-1	CASSGQNTEAFF	TGTGCCAGCAGTGGACAGAACACTGAAGCTTTCTTT
TRBV7-2	.	.	TRBJ2-2	CASSLGRGGQSSGELFF	TGTGCCAGCAGCTTAGGACGCGGCGGACAGTCCAGCGGGGAGCTGTTTTTT
TRBV2	.	.	TRBJ2-5	CASSEDRAGTQYF	TGTGCCAGCAGTGAAGACAGGGCTGGGACCCAGTACTTC
TRBV18	.	.	TRBJ2-7	CASSPGLLGVTYEQYF	TGTGCCAGCTCACCCGGACTTTTAGGGGTAACCTACGAGCAGTACTTC
TRBV30	.	.	TRBJ1-1	CAWSVRRDTEAFF	TGTGCCTGGAGTGTACGCAGGGACACTGAAGCTTTCTTT
TRBV6-5	.	.	TRBJ2-7	CASSFETFPNEQYF	TGTGCCAGCAGTTTTGAGACGTTCCCAAACGAGCAGTACTTC
TRBV7-2	.	TRBD2	TRBJ2-7	CASSLLAGAYEQYF	TGTGCCAGCAGCTTATTAGCGGGGGCCTACGAGCAGTACTTC
TRBV5-1	once	.	TRBJ1-1	CASSWDIRNTEAFF	TGCGCCAGCAGCTGGGACATCAGGAACACTGAAGCTTTCTTT
TRBV7-2	once	TRBD2	TRBJ2-2	CASRKGLARLDGELFF	TGTGCCAGCAGGAAAGGACTAGCTCGGTTAGACGGGGAGCTGTTTTTT
TRBV7-2	.	.	TRBJ1-1	CASSPRGWQGITEAFF	TGTGCCAGCAGCCCGCGTGGTTGGCAGGGGATCACTGAAGCTTTCTTT
TRBV19	.	.	TRBJ1-5	CASSMFPGDQPQHF	TGTGCCAGTAGTATGTTCCCGGGAGATCAGCCCCAGCATTTT
TRBV11-3	.	.	TRBJ2-2	CASSFGGNTGELFF	TGTGCCAGCAGCTTCGGGGGGAACACCGGGGAGCTGTTTTTT
TRBV14	.	TRBD2	TRBJ2-1	CASSQGGGIVSYNEQFF	TGTGCCAGCAGCCAAGGGGGGGGGATCGTCTCCTACAATGAGCAGTTCTTC
TRBV28	.	.	TRBJ1-5	CASSSQGRFQPQHF	TGTGCCAGCAGTTCACAGGGCAGGTTTCAGCCCCAGCATTTT
TRBV5-1	.	.	TRBJ2-1	CASSLGYRVEEQFF	TGCGCCAGCAGCTTGGGGTACAGGGTCGAGGAGCAGTTCTTC
TRBV7-9	.	.	TRBJ2-3	CASSLEGGESTDTQYF	TGTGCCAGCAGCTTAGAGGGGGGAGAAAGCACAGATACGCAGTATTTT
TRBV4-1	.	.	TRBJ2-5	CASSQLQGPETQYF	TGCGCCAGCAGCCAGCTACAGGGTCCGGAGACCCAGTACTTC